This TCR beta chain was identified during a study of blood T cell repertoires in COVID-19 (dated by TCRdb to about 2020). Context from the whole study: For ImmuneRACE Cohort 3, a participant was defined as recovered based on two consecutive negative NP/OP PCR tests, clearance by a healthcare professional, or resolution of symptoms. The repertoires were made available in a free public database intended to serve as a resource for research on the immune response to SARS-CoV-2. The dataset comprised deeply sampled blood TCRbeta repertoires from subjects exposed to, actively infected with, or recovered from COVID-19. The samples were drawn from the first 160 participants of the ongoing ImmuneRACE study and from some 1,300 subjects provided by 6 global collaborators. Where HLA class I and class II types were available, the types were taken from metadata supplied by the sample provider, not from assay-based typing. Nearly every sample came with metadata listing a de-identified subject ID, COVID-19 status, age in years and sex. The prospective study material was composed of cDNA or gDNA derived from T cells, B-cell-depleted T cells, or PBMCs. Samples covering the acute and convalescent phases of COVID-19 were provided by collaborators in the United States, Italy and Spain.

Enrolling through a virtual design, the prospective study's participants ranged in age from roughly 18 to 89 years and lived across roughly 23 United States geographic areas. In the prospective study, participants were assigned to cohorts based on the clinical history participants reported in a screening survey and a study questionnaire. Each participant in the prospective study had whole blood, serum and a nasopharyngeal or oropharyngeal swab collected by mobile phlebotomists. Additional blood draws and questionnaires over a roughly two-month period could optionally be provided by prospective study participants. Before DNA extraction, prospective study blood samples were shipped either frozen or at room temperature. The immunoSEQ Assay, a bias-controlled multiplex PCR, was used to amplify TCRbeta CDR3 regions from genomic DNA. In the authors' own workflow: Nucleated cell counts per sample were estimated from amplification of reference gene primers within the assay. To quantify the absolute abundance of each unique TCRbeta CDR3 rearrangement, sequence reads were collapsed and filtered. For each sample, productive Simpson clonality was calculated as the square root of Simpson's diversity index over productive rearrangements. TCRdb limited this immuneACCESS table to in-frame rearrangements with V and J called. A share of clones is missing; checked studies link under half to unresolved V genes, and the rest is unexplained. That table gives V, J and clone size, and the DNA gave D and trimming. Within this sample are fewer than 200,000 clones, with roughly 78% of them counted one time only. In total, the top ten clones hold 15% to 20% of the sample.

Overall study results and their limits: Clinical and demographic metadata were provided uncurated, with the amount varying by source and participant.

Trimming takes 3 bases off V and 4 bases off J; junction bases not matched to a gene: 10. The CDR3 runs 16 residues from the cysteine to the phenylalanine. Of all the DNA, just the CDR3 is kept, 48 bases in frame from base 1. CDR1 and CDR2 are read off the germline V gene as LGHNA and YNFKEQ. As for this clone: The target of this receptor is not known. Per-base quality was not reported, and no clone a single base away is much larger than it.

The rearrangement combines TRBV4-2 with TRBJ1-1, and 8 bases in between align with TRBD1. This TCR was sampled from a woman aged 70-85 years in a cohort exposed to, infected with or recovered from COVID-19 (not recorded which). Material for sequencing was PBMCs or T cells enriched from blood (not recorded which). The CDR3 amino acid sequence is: CASSQETGAWGTEAFF. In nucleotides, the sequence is TGTGCCAGCAGCCAGGAGACAGGGGCGTGGGGCACTGAAGCTTTCTTT.